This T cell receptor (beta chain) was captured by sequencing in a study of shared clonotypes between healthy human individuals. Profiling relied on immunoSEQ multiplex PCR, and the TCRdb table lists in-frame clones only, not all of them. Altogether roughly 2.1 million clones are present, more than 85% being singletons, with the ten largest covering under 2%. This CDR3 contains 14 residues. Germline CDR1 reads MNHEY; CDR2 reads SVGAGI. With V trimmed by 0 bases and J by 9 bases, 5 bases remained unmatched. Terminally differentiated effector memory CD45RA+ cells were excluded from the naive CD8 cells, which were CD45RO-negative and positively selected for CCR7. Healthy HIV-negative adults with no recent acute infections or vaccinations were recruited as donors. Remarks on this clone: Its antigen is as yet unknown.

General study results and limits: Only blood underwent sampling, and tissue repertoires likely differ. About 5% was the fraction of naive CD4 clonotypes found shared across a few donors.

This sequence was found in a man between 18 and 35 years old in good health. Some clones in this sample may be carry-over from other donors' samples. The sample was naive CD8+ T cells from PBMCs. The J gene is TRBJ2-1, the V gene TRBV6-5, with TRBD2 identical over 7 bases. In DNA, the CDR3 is TGTGCCAGCAGTTACTCTGCGGGAGCGCGTGAGCAGTTCTTC. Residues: CASSYSAGAREQFF.